The 3 T cell receptor beta chains below were found in one sample sequenced in a study of beta chain features in type 1 diabetes. All of the isolated RNA was reverse transcribed, so expressed TCRB transcripts were sequenced. Clones were sequenced by immunoSEQ multiplex PCR, and TCRdb holds only the in-frame ones, with some missing. The sample holds about 320,000 clones, 14% seen once. The sequencing input was central memory CD4+ T cells from blood. The origin of the receptors is a man under 40 in good health.

This clone occurred many times. This chain connects TRBV7-8 to TRBJ2-5, with D possibly being TRBD2 (5 bases). The CDR3 loop spans 14 amino acids. Germline V gene data show CDR1 as SGHVS and CDR2 as FQNEAQ. V dropped 4 bases and J dropped 4 bases, with 13 bases sitting between them. CDR3 DNA: TGTGCCAGCAGCTCGACACGCGGGCCAGAGACCCAGTACTTC. As protein: CASSSTRGPETQYF.

The J gene is TRBJ2-3, the V gene TRBV6-5, with D maybe TRBD2 (5 bases). Germline CDR1 and CDR2: MNHEY and SVGAGI. The CDR3 has 13 amino acids. Trimming pared 5 bases from V and 3 bases from J, leaving 9 bases between. The CDR3 DNA reads as TGTGCCAGCAGTCAGCGGACTACAGATACGCAGTATTTT. It specifies CASSQRTTDTQYF.

The J gene is TRBJ1-4, the V gene TRBV7-2; 7 bases match TRBD1. V shed 5 bases and J 3 bases; nucleotides not matched to a gene: 9. Germline loops: CDR1 SGHTA, CDR2 FQGNSA. The CDR3 totals 16 residues. CDR3 coding DNA: TGTGCCAGCAGCCCGACAGGGAGGGTAGCTAATGAAAAACTGTTTTTT. Its protein product is CASSPTGRVANEKLFF.